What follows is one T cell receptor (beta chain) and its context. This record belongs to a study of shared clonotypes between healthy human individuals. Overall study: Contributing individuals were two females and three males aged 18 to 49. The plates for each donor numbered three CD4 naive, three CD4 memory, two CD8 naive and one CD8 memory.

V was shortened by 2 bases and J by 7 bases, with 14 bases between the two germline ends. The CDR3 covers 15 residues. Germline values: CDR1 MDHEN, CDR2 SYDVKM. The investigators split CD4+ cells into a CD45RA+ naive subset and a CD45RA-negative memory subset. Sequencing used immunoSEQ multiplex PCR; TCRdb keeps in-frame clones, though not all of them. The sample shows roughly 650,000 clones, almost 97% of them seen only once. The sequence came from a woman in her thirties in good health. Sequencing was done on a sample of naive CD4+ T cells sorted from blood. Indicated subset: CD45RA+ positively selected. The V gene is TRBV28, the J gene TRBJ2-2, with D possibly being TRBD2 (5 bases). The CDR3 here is CASSLPGVQNGELFF. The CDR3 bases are TGTGCCAGCAGTTTACCCGGGGTACAGAACGGGGAGCTGTTTTTT.